Listed below are T cell receptor beta chains from one sample, sequenced in a study of T cell responses to AZD1222 COVID-19 vaccine. Assay used: immunoSEQ multiplex PCR; TCRdb lists only in-frame clones, some missing. The sample shows fewer than 90,000 clones, roughly 90% of them seen only once. This specimen consisted of peripheral blood, obtained on day 0 of AZD1222 vaccination. The receptors stem from an adult in good health. Each CDR3 is given with its conserved first and last residue. D genes are given only for firm matches. Clone size is given for some rows only: seen once, a few or many times, or a class if the clone is expanded.

cdr3_length: 14
d_call: .
v_call: TRBV4-1
clone_size: .
j_call: TRBJ2-3
cdr3_aa: CASSQVGVTDTQYF
cdr3_nt: TGCGCCAGCAGCCAAGTGGGGGTCACAGATACGCAGTATTTT

cdr3_length: 12
d_call: .
v_call: TRBV5-1
clone_size: .
j_call: TRBJ2-5
cdr3_aa: CASSLDQETQYF
cdr3_nt: TGCGCCAGCAGCTTGGACCAAGAGACCCAGTACTTC

cdr3_length: 11
d_call: .
v_call: TRBV2
clone_size: .
j_call: TRBJ2-1
cdr3_aa: CASKLVGEQFF
cdr3_nt: TGTGCCAGCAAACTAGTGGGTGAGCAGTTCTTC

cdr3_length: 18
d_call: TRBD1
v_call: TRBV19
clone_size: few
j_call: TRBJ1-1
cdr3_aa: CASSTTRTNRGLRTEAFF
cdr3_nt: TGTGCCAGTAGTACTACCCGAACAAACAGGGGTCTTCGCACTGAAGCTTTCTTT

cdr3_length: 13
d_call: .
v_call: TRBV19
clone_size: once
j_call: TRBJ1-1
cdr3_aa: CASRRTANTEAFF
cdr3_nt: TGTGCCAGTAGAAGGACAGCGAACACTGAAGCTTTCTTT

cdr3_length: 13
d_call: TRBD1
v_call: TRBV5-1
clone_size: .
j_call: TRBJ1-2
cdr3_aa: CASSLAGGYGYTF
cdr3_nt: TGCGCCAGCAGCTTGGCAGGGGGCTATGGCTACACCTTC

cdr3_length: 12
d_call: .
v_call: TRBV28
clone_size: few
j_call: TRBJ1-2
cdr3_aa: CASSPSLYGYTF
cdr3_nt: TGTGCCAGCAGTCCCTCTTTATATGGCTACACCTTC

cdr3_length: 13
d_call: .
v_call: TRBV7-9
clone_size: .
j_call: TRBJ2-7
cdr3_aa: CASSLGEFYEQYF
cdr3_nt: TGTGCCAGCAGCTTAGGGGAATTCTACGAGCAGTACTTC

cdr3_length: 17
d_call: TRBD2
v_call: TRBV9
clone_size: .
j_call: TRBJ2-5
cdr3_aa: CASSVGRLAGLQETQYF
cdr3_nt: TGTGCCAGCAGCGTAGGGCGCCTAGCGGGATTGCAAGAGACCCAGTACTTC

cdr3_length: 16
d_call: .
v_call: TRBV19
clone_size: .
j_call: TRBJ1-6
cdr3_aa: CASSIRGPTNNSPLHF
cdr3_nt: TGTGCCAGTAGTATCCGGGGGCCGACCAATAATTCACCCCTCCACTTT

cdr3_length: 16
d_call: .
v_call: TRBV6-2/TRBV6-3
clone_size: .
j_call: TRBJ1-1
cdr3_aa: CASSYPGRTENTEAFF
cdr3_nt: TGTGCCAGCAGTTACCCGGGACGGACGGAGAACACTGAAGCTTTCTTT

cdr3_length: 15
d_call: .
v_call: TRBV9
clone_size: .
j_call: TRBJ2-3
cdr3_aa: CASSSRGGSTDTQYF
cdr3_nt: TGTGCCAGCAGCTCCCGGGGAGGCTCCACAGATACGCAGTATTTT

cdr3_length: 14
d_call: .
v_call: TRBV4-2
clone_size: once
j_call: TRBJ2-2
cdr3_aa: CASKRDGYTGELFF
cdr3_nt: TGTGCCAGCAAACGGGACGGATACACCGGGGAGCTGTTTTTT

cdr3_length: 15
d_call: .
v_call: TRBV5-1
clone_size: .
j_call: TRBJ2-7
cdr3_aa: CASSLDRTSSYEQYF
cdr3_nt: TGCGCCAGCAGCTTAGACAGGACCAGCTCCTACGAGCAGTACTTC

cdr3_length: 14
d_call: TRBD2
v_call: TRBV7-9
clone_size: once
j_call: TRBJ2-1
cdr3_aa: CASSLETSGSIQFF
cdr3_nt: TGTGCCAGCAGCTTAGAAACTAGCGGGAGTATTCAGTTCTTC

cdr3_length: 14
d_call: TRBD1
v_call: TRBV19
clone_size: .
j_call: TRBJ1-5
cdr3_aa: CASSIGTVNQPQHF
cdr3_nt: TGTGCCAGTAGTATTGGGACAGTCAATCAGCCCCAGCATTTT

cdr3_length: 14
d_call: .
v_call: TRBV15
clone_size: .
j_call: TRBJ2-5
cdr3_aa: CATKKGGGSETQYF
cdr3_nt: TGTGCCACCAAGAAAGGGGGGGGTTCAGAGACCCAGTACTTC

cdr3_length: 15
d_call: TRBD2
v_call: TRBV6-5
clone_size: .
j_call: TRBJ2-1
cdr3_aa: CASSQTSGRTNEQFF
cdr3_nt: TGTGCCAGCAGTCAGACTAGCGGGAGGACAAATGAGCAGTTCTTC

cdr3_length: 15
d_call: .
v_call: TRBV7-6
clone_size: once
j_call: TRBJ2-5
cdr3_aa: CASGPPSGTQETQYF
cdr3_nt: TGTGCCAGCGGACCCCCGAGCGGAACCCAAGAGACCCAGTACTTC

cdr3_length: 13
d_call: .
v_call: TRBV7-2
clone_size: .
j_call: TRBJ2-1
cdr3_aa: CASSVGLNNEQFF
cdr3_nt: TGTGCCAGCAGCGTGGGACTGAACAATGAGCAGTTCTTC

cdr3_length: 12
d_call: .
v_call: TRBV30
clone_size: few
j_call: TRBJ1-1
cdr3_aa: CAWSQGWTEAFF
cdr3_nt: TGTGCCTGGAGCCAGGGTTGGACTGAAGCTTTCTTT

cdr3_length: 19
d_call: TRBD2
v_call: TRBV3-1/TRBV3-2
clone_size: .
j_call: TRBJ2-1
cdr3_aa: CASSPRLAGGRSSYNEQFF
cdr3_nt: TGTGCCAGCAGCCCCAGACTAGCGGGGGGGCGGAGCTCCTACAATGAGCAGTTCTTC

cdr3_length: 15
d_call: TRBD2
v_call: TRBV2
clone_size: .
j_call: TRBJ2-1
cdr3_aa: CASRVAGGPYNEQFF
cdr3_nt: TGTGCCAGCAGGGTAGCGGGAGGGCCCTACAATGAGCAGTTCTTC

cdr3_length: 14
d_call: .
v_call: TRBV6-1
clone_size: .
j_call: TRBJ1-1
cdr3_aa: CASSEVTANTEAFF
cdr3_nt: TGTGCCAGCAGTGAAGTTACAGCTAACACTGAAGCTTTCTTT

cdr3_length: 14
d_call: .
v_call: TRBV11-2
clone_size: .
j_call: TRBJ2-3
cdr3_aa: CASSTGTPRDTQYF
cdr3_nt: TGTGCCAGCAGCACCGGGACGCCGAGGGACACGCAGTATTTT

cdr3_length: 12
d_call: .
v_call: TRBV29-1
clone_size: .
j_call: TRBJ1-1
cdr3_aa: CSVDRLNTEAFF
cdr3_nt: TGCAGCGTTGACAGACTGAACACTGAAGCTTTCTTT

cdr3_length: 15
d_call: .
v_call: TRBV5-1
clone_size: once
j_call: TRBJ2-3
cdr3_aa: CASSLVVGPTDTQYF
cdr3_nt: TGCGCCAGCAGCTTGGTGGTGGGGCCCACAGATACGCAGTATTTT

cdr3_length: 12
d_call: .
v_call: TRBV28
clone_size: .
j_call: TRBJ1-5
cdr3_aa: CASGGGNQPQHF
cdr3_nt: TGTGCCAGCGGGGGGGGCAATCAGCCCCAGCATTTT

cdr3_length: 14
d_call: TRBD2
v_call: TRBV2
clone_size: once
j_call: TRBJ2-1
cdr3_aa: CAIPGGRSYNEQFF
cdr3_nt: TGTGCCATTCCGGGGGGGAGGTCCTACAATGAGCAGTTCTTC

cdr3_length: 13
d_call: .
v_call: TRBV7-9
clone_size: .
j_call: TRBJ1-2
cdr3_aa: CASSLGPRVGYTF
cdr3_nt: TGTGCCAGCAGCCTCGGGCCGAGGGTTGGCTACACCTTC

cdr3_length: 12
d_call: .
v_call: TRBV24-1
clone_size: once
j_call: TRBJ1-4
cdr3_aa: CATSDLDEKLFF
cdr3_nt: TGTGCCACCAGTGATTTGGATGAAAAACTGTTTTTT

cdr3_length: 14
d_call: .
v_call: TRBV6-5
clone_size: .
j_call: TRBJ1-2
cdr3_aa: CASNKDSKNYGYTF
cdr3_nt: TGTGCCAGCAACAAGGACAGCAAGAACTATGGCTACACCTTC

cdr3_length: 16
d_call: TRBD1
v_call: TRBV2
clone_size: once
j_call: TRBJ2-1
cdr3_aa: CASSVGQGGPYNEQFF
cdr3_nt: TGTGCCAGCAGTGTTGGACAGGGGGGTCCCTACAATGAGCAGTTCTTC

cdr3_length: 13
d_call: .
v_call: TRBV19
clone_size: .
j_call: TRBJ2-7
cdr3_aa: CASSIYGGYEQYF
cdr3_nt: TGTGCCAGTAGTATTTATGGCGGCTACGAGCAGTACTTC

cdr3_length: 12
d_call: .
v_call: TRBV3-1/TRBV3-2
clone_size: .
j_call: TRBJ2-7
cdr3_aa: CASSRESYEQYF
cdr3_nt: TGTGCCAGCAGCCGGGAGTCCTACGAGCAGTACTTC

cdr3_length: 15
d_call: TRBD1
v_call: TRBV25-1
clone_size: .
j_call: TRBJ1-2
cdr3_aa: CASNPGGTETWGYTF
cdr3_nt: TGTGCCAGCAACCCCGGGGGGACAGAAACCTGGGGCTACACCTTC

cdr3_length: 16
d_call: TRBD1
v_call: TRBV19
clone_size: once
j_call: TRBJ2-3
cdr3_aa: CASSISMGQGTDTQYF
cdr3_nt: TGTGCCAGTAGTATTAGTATGGGACAGGGCACAGATACGCAGTATTTT

cdr3_length: 14
d_call: TRBD1
v_call: TRBV3-1/TRBV3-2
clone_size: few
j_call: TRBJ1-2
cdr3_aa: CASSLSRGRGGYTF
cdr3_nt: TGTGCCAGCAGCCTGTCGAGGGGGCGAGGGGGCTACACCTTC

cdr3_length: 15
d_call: .
v_call: TRBV15
clone_size: .
j_call: TRBJ1-3
cdr3_aa: CATSRDLSSGNTIYF
cdr3_nt: TGTGCCACCAGCAGAGATTTGTCCTCTGGAAACACCATATATTTT

cdr3_length: 13
d_call: .
v_call: TRBV28
clone_size: .
j_call: TRBJ1-3
cdr3_aa: CASSGQFGNTIYF
cdr3_nt: TGTGCCAGCAGCGGACAGTTCGGAAACACCATATATTTT

cdr3_length: 13
d_call: .
v_call: TRBV6-4
clone_size: few
j_call: TRBJ1-6
cdr3_aa: CASSAARNSPLHF
cdr3_nt: TGTGCCAGCAGTGCAGCGAGAAATTCACCCCTCCACTTT

cdr3_length: 14
d_call: TRBD2
v_call: TRBV27
clone_size: once
j_call: TRBJ2-7
cdr3_aa: CASSLAGGPREQYF
cdr3_nt: TGTGCCAGCAGTCTAGCGGGAGGGCCGCGAGAGCAGTACTTC

cdr3_length: 15
d_call: TRBD1
v_call: TRBV5-1
clone_size: once
j_call: TRBJ1-2
cdr3_aa: CASSLGTGEGPGYTF
cdr3_nt: TGCGCCAGCAGCTTAGGGACAGGCGAGGGCCCTGGCTACACCTTC

cdr3_length: 16
d_call: .
v_call: TRBV5-1
clone_size: .
j_call: TRBJ1-5
cdr3_aa: CASSPTGGGGNQPQHF
cdr3_nt: TGCGCCAGCAGCCCCACCGGCGGGGGCGGAAATCAGCCCCAGCATTTT

cdr3_length: 15
d_call: TRBD2
v_call: TRBV5-1
clone_size: .
j_call: TRBJ2-1
cdr3_aa: CASSPGTSGNNEQFF
cdr3_nt: TGCGCCAGCAGCCCCGGGACTAGCGGGAACAATGAGCAGTTCTTC

cdr3_length: 14
d_call: .
v_call: TRBV11-2
clone_size: .
j_call: TRBJ2-3
cdr3_aa: CASSTGTPRDTQYF
cdr3_nt: TGTGCCAGCAGCACCGGGACCCCGAGAGATACGCAGTATTTT